The 20 T cell receptor beta chains below all came from one sample that was sequenced in a study of tumor and adjacent non-tumor tissue in lung cancer. TCRbeta libraries were built with three rounds of nested PCR, modified from ARM-PCR. A single record per CDR3 protein comes from TCRdb applying MiXCR to the multiplex PCR reads. In the table there are around 140,000 distinct CDR3 sequences, approximately 72% of which are singletons. No cell sorting was done before RNA was extracted from the tissue. Sequenced: lung tumor tissue. The receptors come from a man aged 55 to 70 with small cell lung cancer.

Concerning this clonotype itself: The junction departs from the called germline gene at one end, perhaps through a read error. The chain couples TRBV6-2 or TRBV6-3 to TRBJ2-7, with D possibly being TRBD2 (5 bases). The V gene's germline CDR1 is MNHEY and CDR2 SVGEGT. The CDR3 has 16 residues. In DNA, the CDR3 is TGCGCCAGCAGTACCGTAGCGTCTCGTCCAAACTACGAGCAGTACTTC. Translating gives CASSTVASRPNYEQYF.

The chain recombines TRBV5-4 with TRBJ2-3; 7 bases agree with TRBD2. Trimming took 6 bases from V and 5 from J; bases not matched to a gene: 12. CDR1 and CDR2 from the germline V gene are SGHNT and YYREEE (reference sequence). The CDR3 is made up of 15 amino acids. The CDR3 nucleotides are TGTGCCAGCAACTCTAGAGGGAGGGCCATAGATACGCAGTATTTT. Amino acid sequence: CASNSRGRAIDTQYF.

The CDR3 loop is CSASVRGSLETQYF. For the CDR3, the DNA is TGCAGTGCTAGCGTAAGGGGCTCGTTGGAGACCCAGTACTTC. The J gene is TRBJ2-5, the V gene TRBV20-1; D is possibly TRBD1 (5 bases). Per germline, CDR1 DFQATT and CDR2 SNEGSKA (reference sequence). The CDR3 is 14 amino acids. V shed 3 bases and J shed 5 bases, with 16 bases lying between them.

A remark on this clonotype: An end of the junction does not agree with germline; a read error may underlie this. This chain connects TRBV11-3 to TRBJ1-1; D is possibly TRBD1 (6 bases). The V gene's germline CDR1 is SGHNT and CDR2 YENEEA. This CDR3 comprises 13 residues. CDR3 nucleotide sequence: TGTGCCAGCAGTTTAGTAGGGGGAACTGAAGCTTTCTTT. The encoded protein is CASSLVGGTEAFF.

There are a few counts of this clonotype. The chain uses TRBV10-3 and TRBJ1-4; D perhaps matches TRBD1 (6 bases). This CDR3 is built from 15 residues. The germline CDR1 and CDR2 sequences are ENHRY and SYGVKD. V was pared by 4 bases and J by 4 bases, with 13 bases between. The CDR3 here is CAISASTGINEKLFF. DNA for the CDR3: TGTGCCATCAGTGCGTCGACAGGCATTAATGAAAAACTGTTTTTT.

There are a few counts of this clonotype. This may be a read error, as it is one base from a much larger clone. The chain links TRBV4-1 to TRBJ1-5; D is possibly TRBD1 (6 bases). CDR3 length: 15 residues. From germline, CDR1 is MGHRA and CDR2 YSYEKL. The CDR3 sequence: CASSQEGQGRQPQLF. In DNA, the CDR3 is TGCGCCAGCAGCCAAGAGGGGCAGGGGAGGCAGCCCCAGCTTTTT.

This chain joins TRBV7-9 and TRBJ1-2; D is ambiguous. Germline loops: CDR1 SEHNR, CDR2 FQNEAQ (reference sequence). V was pared by 0 bases and J by 6 bases, with 11 bases between. The CDR3 runs to 14 residues. The CDR3 loop reads CASSLAGGYDGYTF. The CDR3 DNA sequence: TGTGCCAGCAGCTTAGCGGGAGGGTACGATGGCTACACCTTC.

This clonotype was recorded a few times. This may be a read error: a much more frequent sequence differs by one nucleotide. The rearrangement joins TRBV6-5 to TRBJ2-1, with D perhaps TRBD2 (5 bases). This CDR3 contains 13 residues. Germline values: CDR1 MNHEY, CDR2 SVGAGI. Trimming stripped 4 bases from V and 11 bases from J, with 15 bases between. CDR3 bases: TGTGCCAGCAGTTCCCGGACTCCCTGCAAGCAGTTCTTC. It encodes CASSSRTPCKQFF.

This clonotype was recorded a few times. Without the conserved terminal phenylalanine or tryptophan, this CDR3 likely stems from a read error. The chain employs TRBV20-1 and TRBJ1-1, with TRBD1 matching 7 bases. Germline lookup yields CDR1 DFQATT and CDR2 SNEGSKA (reference sequence). The CDR3 consists of 13 residues. The CDR3 reads CSARLDRRTEAFL. CDR3 DNA: TGTAGTGCTAGACTGGACAGGAGAACTGAAGCTTTCCTT.

The gene calls are TRBV5-4 and TRBJ2-5, with 9 bases matching TRBD1. V lost 4 bases and J lost 9; bases outside the gene matches: 16. The CDR3 extends over 16 amino acids. CDR1 SGHNT and CDR2 YYREEE come from the germline V gene (reference sequence). CDR3 sequence reads: CASSRGQGNNLVAQYF. CDR3 bases: TGTGCCAGCAGCCGGGGACAGGGTAATAATCTGGTGGCCCAGTACTTC.

On this clonotype: A read error may produce the germline difference seen at one junction end. This chain links TRBV12-3 or TRBV12-4 with TRBJ2-7; D gene uncertain. The CDR3 sequence is 14 residues long. CDR3 sequence reads: CTSSFHRAGYKQYF. CDR3 coding DNA: TGTACCAGCAGTTTTCACAGAGCAGGCTACAAGCAGTACTTC.

The V and J genes are TRBV5-1 and TRBJ2-5; 8 positions agree with TRBD2. The CDR3 loop spans 15 amino acids. Per the germline V gene, CDR1 is SGHRS and CDR2 is YFSETQ. J was trimmed by 5 bases and V by 0 bases; bases with no gene match: 6. The CDR3 bases are TGCGCCAGCAGCTTGGTTGCGGGAGGAGGGGAGACCCAGTACTTC. It is translated as CASSLVAGGGETQYF.

J is TRBJ1-2 and V is TRBV28, with D hard to call. In germline, CDR1 is MDHEN, CDR2 SYDVKM. Trimming removed 5 bases from V and 4 bases from J, with 17 bases in between. CDR3 size: 15 residues. The CDR3 sequence: CASSSWKGSGYGYTF. The CDR3 DNA reads TGTGCCAGCAGTAGCTGGAAAGGGAGTGGCTATGGCTACACCTTC.

About this clonotype itself: An end of the junction differs from the germline gene, which may be a read error. V and J are TRBV11-3 and TRBJ1-1, with 8 bases lining up with TRBD1. The germline CDR1 and CDR2 sequences are SGHNT and YENEEA. The CDR3 extends over 16 amino acids. The CDR3 DNA reads TGTGCCAGCAGCCCCCGATGGACAGGGTGCGCGGCTGAAGCTTTATTT. Its protein product is CASSPRWTGCAAEALF.

Regarding this clonotype: Germline and junction disagree at one end, which may indicate a read error. J is TRBJ2-7 and V is TRBV6-6; D perhaps matches TRBD2 (6 bases). CDR3 length: 13 amino acids. The germline CDR1 and CDR2 sequences are MNHNY and SVGAGI (reference sequence). The CDR3 coding sequence is TGTGCATCGGGGGAAGACGAAATCCACGAGCCGTACTTC. Protein: CASGEDEIHEPYF.

As concerns this clonotype: A much larger clone differs by one base, so this may be a read error. The chain couples TRBV20-1 to TRBJ2-4; a possible D gene is TRBD1 (6 bases). This CDR3 has 14 amino acids. Germline V gene sequence: CDR1 DFQATT, CDR2 SNEGSKA (reference sequence). The CDR3 nucleotides are TGCAGTGCTTTAGGGGGACGCGTCGGAAACACTCAGTACTTC. Translating it yields CSALGGRVGNTQYF.

J is TRBJ2-5 and V is TRBV24-1; TRBD2 is a possible D gene (5 bases). Trimming left V 1 base short and J 11 bases short, with 13 bases between. The CDR3 spans 13 residues. CDR1 is KGHDR, CDR2 SFDVKD, per germline. In DNA form, the CDR3 reads TGTGCCACCAGTGATTTAACCAATGGACTGCAGTACTTC. Its translation: CATSDLTNGLQYF.

Of note for this clonotype: Compared with germline, one end of the junction differs, possibly owing to a read error. This chain links TRBV20-1 with TRBJ2-7, with D perhaps matching TRBD1 or TRBD2 (5 bases each). This CDR3 comprises 17 residues. Germline V gene sequence: CDR1 DFQATT, CDR2 SNEGSKA (reference sequence). The CDR3 loop reads CSARNLALGPASYEQHF. DNA of the CDR3: TGCAGTGCTAGAAATTTGGCGTTGGGACCCGCGTCCTACGAGCAGCACTTC.

Of note for this clonotype: This could be a read error, since a much larger clone is one nucleotide away. The chain couples TRBV6-1 to TRBJ2-7; TRBD2 matches 7 bases. Germline V gene data show CDR1 as MNHNS and CDR2 as SASEGT. The junction had 8 bases not matched to a gene; V was cut back by 5 bases and J by 7 bases. The CDR3 has 13 amino acids. The CDR3 spells CASSPTSLSEQYF. The CDR3 DNA sequence: TGTGCCAGCAGTCCGACTAGCTTGAGTGAGCAGTACTTC.

The chain is built from TRBV20-1 and TRBJ2-7; TRBD2 aligns across 7 bases. This CDR3 is built from 23 residues. Germline V gene data show CDR1 as DFQATT and CDR2 as SNEGSKA (reference sequence). The CDR3 region has the DNA TGCATTGCTAGAGATTGTCCCCTCCCCCTACTAGCGCCTATACTTCGGAGACGGTACGAGCAGTATGTC. As protein: CIARDCPLPLLAPILRRRYEQYV.